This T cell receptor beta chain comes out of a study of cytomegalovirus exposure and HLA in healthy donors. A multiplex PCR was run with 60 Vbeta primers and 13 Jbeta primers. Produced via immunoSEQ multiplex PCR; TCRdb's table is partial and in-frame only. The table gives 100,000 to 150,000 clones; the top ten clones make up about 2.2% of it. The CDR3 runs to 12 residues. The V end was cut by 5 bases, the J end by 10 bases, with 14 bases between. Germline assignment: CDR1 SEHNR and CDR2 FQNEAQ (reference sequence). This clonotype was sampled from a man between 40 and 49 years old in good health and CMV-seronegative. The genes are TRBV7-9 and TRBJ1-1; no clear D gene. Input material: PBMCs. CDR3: CASSPPGFRAFF. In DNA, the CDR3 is TGTGCCAGCAGCCCCCCAGGCTTCAGAGCTTTCTTT.